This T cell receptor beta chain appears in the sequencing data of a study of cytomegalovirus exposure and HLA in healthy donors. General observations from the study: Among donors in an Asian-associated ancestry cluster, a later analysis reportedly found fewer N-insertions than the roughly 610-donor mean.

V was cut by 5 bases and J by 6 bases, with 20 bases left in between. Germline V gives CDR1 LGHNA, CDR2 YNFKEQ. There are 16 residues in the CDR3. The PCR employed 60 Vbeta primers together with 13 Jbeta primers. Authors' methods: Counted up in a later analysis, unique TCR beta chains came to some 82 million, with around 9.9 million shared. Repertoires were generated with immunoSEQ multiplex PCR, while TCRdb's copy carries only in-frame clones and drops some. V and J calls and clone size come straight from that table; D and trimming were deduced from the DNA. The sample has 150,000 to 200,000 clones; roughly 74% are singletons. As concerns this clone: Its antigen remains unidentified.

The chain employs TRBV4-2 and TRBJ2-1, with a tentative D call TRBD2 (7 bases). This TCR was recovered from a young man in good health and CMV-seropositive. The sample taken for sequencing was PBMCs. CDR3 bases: TGTGCCAGCAGCTTCTTCGGACAGCGGGAAGTCAATGAGCAGTTCTTC. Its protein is CASSFFGQREVNEQFF.